This is a list of T cell receptor beta chains from one sample in a study of T-cell reconstitution after alpha-beta-depleted transplantation in children. A single record per CDR3 protein comes from TCRdb applying MiXCR to the PCR reads. The sample has 700,000 or so distinct CDR3 sequences; roughly 14% are singletons. The material was PBMCs, obtained before TCRalphabeta/CD19-depleted stem cell transplant. These receptors originate from a girl aged 2 to 9 with congenital amegakaryocytic thrombocytopenia, due to receive a stem cell transplant. CDR3s include the opening cysteine and the closing phenylalanine or tryptophan. A D gene is named only where the DNA matches it firmly. Some rows mark clone size as missing; the rest say once, few, many or name a class of expanded clone.

CDR3 DNA	CDR3 protein	CDR3 length	V gene	clone size	D gene	J gene
TGCGCCAGCAGCTTGGTTTCTACGGGGGGTGAGCAGTTCTTC	CASSLVSTGGEQFF	14	TRBV5-1	few	TRBD2	TRBJ2-1
TGCGCCAGCAGCGCGTGGACGAGGAAATCCTACGAGCAGTACTTC	CASSAWTRKSYEQYF	15	TRBV5-1	many	.	TRBJ2-7
TGTGCCAGCAGTGAAGTCGGGGTGGGGGACAATGAGCAGTTCTTC	CASSEVGVGDNEQFF	15	TRBV6-1	many	.	TRBJ2-1
TGTGCCACCAGCAGAGATGGGGGTAGCGGGAGCTTCACAGATACGCAGTATTTT	CATSRDGGSGSFTDTQYF	18	TRBV15	.	TRBD2	TRBJ2-3
TGTGCCAGCAGGGCCCCTGGGGCTGAGCAGTTCTTC	CASRAPGAEQFF	12	TRBV6-1	many	.	TRBJ2-1
TGCAGTGCGAAGGAATCTAACACTGAAGCTTTCTTT	CSAKESNTEAFF	12	TRBV20-1	many	.	TRBJ1-1
TGTGCCAGCAGCCTAGAATTGACAGGGACGAGCACAGATACGCAGTATTTT	CASSLELTGTSTDTQYF	17	TRBV11-2	few	TRBD1	TRBJ2-3
TGTGCCAGCAGCTTAGTCCTAGGCGAGGAGAGTGAGCAGTTCTTC	CASSLVLGEESEQFF	15	TRBV7-2	.	.	TRBJ2-1
TGCAGTGCCAGATACTTAGATACGCAGTATTTT	CSARYLDTQYF	11	TRBV20-1	many	.	TRBJ2-3
TGTGCCAGCAGCCAAGATCCTGTCCCAGATACGCAGTATTTT	CASSQDPVPDTQYF	14	TRBV3-1	.	.	TRBJ2-3
TGTGCCAGCAGCTTGGGCGGGAAGACGGGCAATGAGCAGTTCTTC	CASSLGGKTGNEQFF	15	TRBV7-2	many	.	TRBJ2-1
TGCGCCAGCAGCTTGACACTTAGCGGGGGGGGTGAGCAGTTCTTC	CASSLTLSGGGEQFF	15	TRBV5-1	many	TRBD2	TRBJ2-1
TGTGCCAGCAGTGCCCCCGGACAGGGGAACTATGGCTACACCTTC	CASSAPGQGNYGYTF	15	TRBV25-1	many	TRBD1	TRBJ1-2
TGCAGTGCGCAGAAGGGAGGGGCCGGCTACACCTTC	CSAQKGGAGYTF	12	TRBV20-1	many	.	TRBJ1-2
TGTGCCAGCAGTAGCTTTCTTATGGGGGGAACAGAGACCCAGTACTTC	CASSSFLMGGTETQYF	16	TRBV28	few	.	TRBJ2-5
TGCAGTGCTAGTGATCTAGCGGGAGTAGAAAATGAGCAGTTCTTC	CSASDLAGVENEQFF	15	TRBV20-1	few	TRBD2	TRBJ2-1
TGTGCCAGCAGTTTTTTGACTAGCGGGAGACATGAGCAGTTCTTC	CASSFLTSGRHEQFF	15	TRBV12-3/TRBV12-4	few	TRBD2	TRBJ2-1
TGTGCCACCACCCAACAGGATCCCTGGGGTCTTAAAGAGACCCAGTACTTC	CATTQQDPWGLKETQYF	17	TRBV15	.	.	TRBJ2-5
TGTGCCAGCAGTATTGCGAGTTATAGCGGGAAAAGCTCCTACGAGCAGTACTTC	CASSIASYSGKSSYEQYF	18	TRBV28	few	TRBD2	TRBJ2-7
TGCGCCAGCAGCTTGTTACCGGGGGTGGCCTACGAGCAGTACTTC	CASSLLPGVAYEQYF	15	TRBV5-1	.	.	TRBJ2-7
TGTGCCAGCAGCTCCAAAGCGGGCGGAAGCTCCTACAATGAGCAGTTCTTC	CASSSKAGGSSYNEQFF	17	TRBV5-6	.	.	TRBJ2-1
TGCAGTGCTTCCGGGACTCCAAGTAATGAAAAACTGTTTTTT	CSASGTPSNEKLFF	14	TRBV20-1	.	.	TRBJ1-4
TGTGCCAGCAGTAGCAACAAACGGGACATGAGCTACGAGCAGTACTTC	CASSSNKRDMSYEQYF	16	TRBV25-1	many	.	TRBJ2-7
TGTGCCAGCAGCTTATCAGCGGGAGGTTTACCAGATACGCAGTATTTT	CASSLSAGGLPDTQYF	16	TRBV7-7	many	TRBD2	TRBJ2-3